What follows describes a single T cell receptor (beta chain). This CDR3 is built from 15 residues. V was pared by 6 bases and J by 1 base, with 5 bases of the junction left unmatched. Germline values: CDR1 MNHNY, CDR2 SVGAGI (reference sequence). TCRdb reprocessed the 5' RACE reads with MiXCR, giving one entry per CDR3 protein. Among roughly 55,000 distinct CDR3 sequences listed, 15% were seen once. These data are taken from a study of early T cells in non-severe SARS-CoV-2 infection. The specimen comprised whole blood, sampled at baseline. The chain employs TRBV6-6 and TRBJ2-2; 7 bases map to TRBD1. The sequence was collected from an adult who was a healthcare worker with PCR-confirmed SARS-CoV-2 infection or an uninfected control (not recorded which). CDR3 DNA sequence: TGTGCCAGCAGCCCTCGACAGGGGAACACCGGGGAGCTGTTTTTT. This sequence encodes CASSPRQGNTGELFF.